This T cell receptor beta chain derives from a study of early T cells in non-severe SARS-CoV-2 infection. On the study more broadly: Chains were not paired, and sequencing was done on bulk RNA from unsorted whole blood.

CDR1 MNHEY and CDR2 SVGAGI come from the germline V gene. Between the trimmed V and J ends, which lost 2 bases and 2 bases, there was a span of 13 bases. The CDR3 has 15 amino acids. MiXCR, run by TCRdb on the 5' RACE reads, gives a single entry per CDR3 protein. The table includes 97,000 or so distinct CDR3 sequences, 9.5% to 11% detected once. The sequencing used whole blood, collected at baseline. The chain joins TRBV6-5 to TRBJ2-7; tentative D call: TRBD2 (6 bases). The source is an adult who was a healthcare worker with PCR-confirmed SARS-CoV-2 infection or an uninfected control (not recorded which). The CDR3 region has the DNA TGTGCCAGCAGTTACCCGGGACTCCCGACCTACGAGCAGTACTTC. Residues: CASSYPGLPTYEQYF.